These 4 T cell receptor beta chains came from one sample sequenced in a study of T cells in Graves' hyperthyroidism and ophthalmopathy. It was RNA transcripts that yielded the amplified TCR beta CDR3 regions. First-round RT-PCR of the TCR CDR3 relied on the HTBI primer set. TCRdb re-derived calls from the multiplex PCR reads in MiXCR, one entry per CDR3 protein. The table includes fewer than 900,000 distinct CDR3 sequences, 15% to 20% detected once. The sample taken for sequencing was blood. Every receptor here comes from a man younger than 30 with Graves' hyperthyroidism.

Here the CDR3 reads CASSMLAGGGKETQYF. The CDR3 DNA follows: TGTGCCAGTAGCATGCTAGCGGGAGGGGGGAAAGAGACCCAGTACTTC. V and J are TRBV19 and TRBJ2-5; the match to TRBD2 covers 12 bases. V lost 6 bases to trimming and J lost 3 bases; unmatched junction nucleotides: 8. The germline V gene has CDR1 LNHDA and CDR2 SQIVND (reference sequence). This CDR3 has 16 residues.

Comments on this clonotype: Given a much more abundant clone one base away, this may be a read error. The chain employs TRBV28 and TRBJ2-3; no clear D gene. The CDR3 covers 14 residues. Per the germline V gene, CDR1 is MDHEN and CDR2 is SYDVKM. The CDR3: CVSSRRTGTDTQYF. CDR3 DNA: TGTGTCAGCAGTAGAAGGACGGGCACAGATACGCAGTATTTT.

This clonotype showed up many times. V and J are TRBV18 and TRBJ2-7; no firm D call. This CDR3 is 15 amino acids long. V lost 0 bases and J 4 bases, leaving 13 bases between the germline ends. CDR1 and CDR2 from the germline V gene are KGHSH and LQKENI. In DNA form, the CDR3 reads TGTGCCAGCTCACCACCCACGAGCTATGTATACGAGCAGTACTTC. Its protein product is CASSPPTSYVYEQYF.

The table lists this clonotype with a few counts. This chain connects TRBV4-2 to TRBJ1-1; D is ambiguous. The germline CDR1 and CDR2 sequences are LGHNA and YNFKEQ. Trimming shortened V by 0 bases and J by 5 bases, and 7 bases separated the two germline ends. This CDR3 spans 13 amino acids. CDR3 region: CASSQDARTEAFF. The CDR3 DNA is TGTGCCAGCAGCCAAGATGCCAGGACTGAAGCTTTCTTT.